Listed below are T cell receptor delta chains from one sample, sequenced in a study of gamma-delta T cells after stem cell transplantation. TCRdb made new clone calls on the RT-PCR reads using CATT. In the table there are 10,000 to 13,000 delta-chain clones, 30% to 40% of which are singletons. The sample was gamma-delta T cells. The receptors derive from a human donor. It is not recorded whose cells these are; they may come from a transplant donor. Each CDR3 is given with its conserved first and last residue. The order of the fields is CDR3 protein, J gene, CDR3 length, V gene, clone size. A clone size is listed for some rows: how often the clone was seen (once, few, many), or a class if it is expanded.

CACDELTRGRRPAYTYKLIF | TRDJ1 | 20 | TRDV2 | .
CALGVVPTRGPLVGDPTGSKAQLFF | TRDJ2 | 25 | TRDV1 | .
CACGTRTGGRRLNKLIF | TRDJ1 | 17 | TRDV2 | .
CALGELAGPLTAQLFF | TRDJ2 | 16 | TRDV1 | few
CAIGEGTYWGIPSTDKLIF | TRDJ1 | 19 | TRDV1 | .
CACDTIPLRGDTADKLIF | TRDJ1 | 18 | TRDV2 | once
CALGLRDFPEYWDTDKLIF | TRDJ1 | 19 | TRDV1 | few
CALGERWPPTGGYGFRTKLIF | TRDJ1 | 21 | TRDV1 | few
CACDTRALTAQLFF | TRDJ2 | 14 | TRDV2 | medium-sized
CALGELSSTPVLVRRYTDKLIF | TRDJ1 | 22 | TRDV1 | few
CAWGQPGGFASLDTRQMFF | TRDJ3 | 19 | TRDV2 | .
CALGDPLGYMGEPYTDKLIF | TRDJ1 | 20 | TRDV1 | few
CACDTVGGSRDTRQMFF | TRDJ3 | 17 | TRDV2 | .
CAITAGLPYWGSALCADKLIF | TRDJ1 | 21 | TRDV3 | .
CACDTGRGMTAQLFF | TRDJ2 | 15 | TRDV2 | medium-sized
CACDTAWGPISLDTRQMFF | TRDJ3 | 19 | TRDV2 | few
CALRIAGGYSTDKLIF | TRDJ1 | 16 | TRDV3 | .
CACDPTVIHMYTRQLFF | TRDJ3 | 17 | TRDV2 | .
CAIGNTYPGEPLLTAQLFF | TRDJ2 | 19 | TRDV1 | .
CALGEWGKLIF | TRDJ1 | 11 | TRDV1 | few
CACDTRGLVLVYRYTDKLIF | TRDJ1 | 20 | TRDV2 | .
CALRCLLWGPNTDKLIF | TRDJ1 | 17 | TRDV1 | .
CALGELDIQAVLGDTLRLIF | TRDJ1 | 20 | TRDV1 | .
CAFKTQAYPWGIPPTDKLIF | TRDJ1 | 20 | TRDV3 | few
CAFMCRVRYTSRGLVHTLIF | TRDJ1 | 20 | TRDV3 | .
CACDILEGTSLYTLQMFF | TRDJ3 | 18 | TRDV2 | once
CAFNLPMGDKYTDKLIF | TRDJ1 | 17 | TRDV3 | few
CACDSRLGDTPLTDKLIF | TRDJ1 | 18 | TRDV2 | .
CASQGMPRARGKLIF | TRDJ1 | 15 | TRDV3 | .
CACETRLGADPYKLIF | TRDJ1 | 16 | TRDV2 | .
CALGETIRYSRPFSLTAQLFF | TRDJ2 | 21 | TRDV1 | .
CACDRGYWERPTFTDKLIF | TRDJ1 | 19 | TRDV2 | .
CASVKVHWGINDKLIF | TRDJ1 | 16 | TRDV1 | .
CACDTVGDTLTAQLFF | TRDJ2 | 16 | TRDV2 | medium-sized
CALGEAYYGPIQTGGPSWDTRQMFF | TRDJ3 | 25 | TRDV1 | .
CAASQNIVLGDTRTGTDKLIF | TRDJ1 | 21 | TRAV29/DV5 | medium-sized
CALGSAGFLHLGDRYRRYTDKLIF | TRDJ1 | 24 | TRDV3 | .